A single sample is the source of the 2 T cell receptor beta chains below, sequenced in a study of spatial heterogeneity in lung cancer (dated by TCRdb to about 2019). The library came from 5' RACE. The sequencer listed for this sample is NextSeq 500. Clones were called with MiXCR by TCRdb after fastp trimmed the public reads at Q25, and only in-frame beta chains were retained. Records with the same CDR3 protein are collapsed into one entry carrying the most frequent genes and DNA. The sample contains about 38,000 distinct CDR3 sequences, 6.5% to 8.5% of them found a single time. The ten largest clones represent 25% to 35% of the sample. This specimen's time point label, interpreted: sample taken at primary tumor resection. Sequences were derived from PBMCs, sampled at surgery. The source of these receptors is a male donor with early-stage non-small cell lung cancer.

This clonotype was counted at least ten times. The chain employs TRBV20-1 and TRBJ2-1; possibly TRBD1 for D (6 bases). Trimming left V 1 base short and J 7 bases short, with 11 bases between. Germline V gene lookup returns CDR1 DFQATT and CDR2 SNEGSKA (reference sequence). This CDR3 spans 13 amino acids. CDR3 sequence reads: CSARGQVENEQFF. The CDR3 bases are TGCAGTGCTAGAGGACAGGTTGAAAATGAGCAGTTCTTC.

This clonotype showed up just a few times. The V and J genes are TRBV19 and TRBJ2-5; D gene uncertain. Germline V gene sequence: CDR1 LNHDA, CDR2 SQIVND (reference sequence). V was pared by 6 bases and J by 3 bases, with 11 bases between. This CDR3 has 13 amino acids. CDR3 sequence reads: CASRGLGKETQYF. The CDR3 DNA is TGTGCCAGTAGAGGTTTGGGGAAAGAGACCCAGTACTTC.